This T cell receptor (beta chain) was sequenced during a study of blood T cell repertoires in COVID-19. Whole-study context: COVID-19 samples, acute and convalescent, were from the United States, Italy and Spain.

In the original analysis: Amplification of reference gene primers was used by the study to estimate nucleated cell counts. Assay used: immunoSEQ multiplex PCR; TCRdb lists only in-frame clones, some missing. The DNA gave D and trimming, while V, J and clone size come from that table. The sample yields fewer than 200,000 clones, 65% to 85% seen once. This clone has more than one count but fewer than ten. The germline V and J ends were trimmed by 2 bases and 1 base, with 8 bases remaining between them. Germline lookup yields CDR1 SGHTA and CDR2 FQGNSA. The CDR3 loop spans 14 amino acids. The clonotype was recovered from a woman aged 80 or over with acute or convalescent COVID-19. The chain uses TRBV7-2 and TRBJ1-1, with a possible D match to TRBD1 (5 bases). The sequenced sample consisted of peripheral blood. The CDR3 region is CASSLTGPNTEAFF. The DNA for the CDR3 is TGTGCCAGCAGCTTAACAGGCCCGAACACTGAAGCTTTCTTT.